This TCR beta chain emerged from a study of cytomegalovirus exposure and HLA in healthy donors. Whole-study findings and limits: In a later analysis, at a false discovery rate of 0.05, about 17,000 TCR beta sequences matched HLA alleles. The study recorded around 160 TCR beta chains that were cytomegalovirus-associated. Reported results showed that the classifier diagnosed cytomegalovirus status with high specificity and sensitivity. TCR beta sequences reportedly predicted most subjects' HLA-A and HLA-B alleles accurately.

Trimming cost V 4 bases and J 2 bases, with 11 bases left between them. Germline CDR1 and CDR2: MNHEY and SVGAGI. The CDR3 length is 14 residues. The PCR employed 60 Vbeta primers together with 13 Jbeta primers. The repertoire was sequenced with immunoSEQ multiplex PCR; TCRdb's copy has only in-frame clones and lacks some. The repertoire holds over 50,000 clones, with around 87% as singletons. With respect to this clone: Antigen specificity is unknown.

This receptor was identified in a man in his late teens or twenties in good health and CMV-seronegative. The sequencing sample was made of PBMCs. V gene TRBV6-5 combines with J gene TRBJ1-1; D uncertain. The DNA of the CDR3 is TGTGCCAGCAGTTCGATGGGAGTTAACACTGAAGCTTTCTTT. Translating gives CASSSMGVNTEAFF.